This TCR beta chain was identified in a study of T cells after yellow fever vaccination (dated by TCRdb to the late 2010s). With respect to the entire study: The SMART-Seq v4 Ultra Low Input RNA kit was used to prepare libraries from fractions with low cell numbers. The cohort comprised two healthy male donors, one aged 18 to 30 and one aged 30 to 39 years. To follow T-cell clones before and after both primary and booster YFV17D yellow fever vaccination, bulk TCR alpha and beta repertoires underwent longitudinal sequencing. Blood samples were taken at several timepoints before and after primary and secondary immunization, and bulk PBMC replicates and cell subsets were isolated. Results the study describes overall, beyond this receptor: Because only a couple of donors were included in the study, the extent to which the findings can be generalized is limited. A small share of clonotypes occurred in both CD4 and CD8 compartments, likely arising from convergent recombination. Most clones expanded after primary vaccination were re-detected after the booster (96% of CD4 and around 88% of CD8), suggesting broad memory maintenance. Computational filtering was required because FACS-sorted repertoires could contain abundant contaminating clonotypes from the bulk population. The secondary T-cell response was found to be weaker but faster than the primary response, with a peak reached on day 5 rather than on day 15.

The sample's treatment or condition label, decoded: live attenuated yellow fever vaccine strain. A standard Ficoll-Paque protocol was used to isolate PBMCs from peripheral blood. Dynabeads CD4 and CD8 positive selection kits were used to isolate the CD4 and CD8 T-cell fractions. TriZol was used to extract RNA from bulk PBMCs, from CD4 and CD8 fractions, and from dextramer-positive and dextramer-negative fractions. Here V drops 3 bases and J drops 2 bases, and the junction holds 2 bases not matched to any gene. From the cysteine up to the phenylalanine, the CDR3 has a length of 14 residues. CDR3 DNA is the only sequence kept; it has 42 bases, read in frame from the first base. Via the germline V gene, CDR1 is SGDLS and CDR2 YYNGEE. TCR cDNA was made using 5'RACE template switching, a step that added a universal primer site and unique molecular identifiers. Priming for cDNA synthesis came from both the TCR alpha and TCR beta constant segments. Libraries were amplified in two PCR steps, with sample barcodes and sequencing adapters added in the second step. Sequencing of libraries was performed on Illumina HiSeq 2500 (2x100 bp) or NovaSeq (2x150 bp). The paper's data handling went like this. Reads were demultiplexed and collapsed into UMI consensus sequences with MIGEC, and V(D)J alignment was performed with MiXCR. Using edgeR on replicate PBMC samples, clonotypes were called vaccine-responding if FDR was below 0.01 and the log2 fold change was above 5 up to day 15. Bulk clonotypes were assigned CD4 or CD8 identity according to which sequenced CD4 or CD8 repertoire held them at higher abundance. TCRdb trimmed public reads at Q25 via fastp, called clones via MiXCR and kept in-frame beta chains. Every distinct CDR3 protein forms one entry, paired with its most common genes and DNA. The V and J calls were determined by TCRdb, not by the authors. In this sample the table shows 50,000 or so distinct CDR3 sequences, more than 5.5% of which occur a single time. 40% of the sample goes to the ten largest clones.

This clonotype was detected ten times or more. This clone's antigen is unknown. One base away there is no much larger clone; base qualities are not given. The chain links TRBV9 with TRBJ2-3, with 8 bases aligning to TRBD1. Specimen: CD8+ T cells sorted from PBMCs, collected on the day of the first yellow fever vaccination. The sequence was collected from a man aged 18 to 29 who received the YFV17D yellow fever vaccine. The CDR3 is CASSEDRDTDTQYF. The bases are TGTGCCAGCAGCGAGGACAGGGACACAGATACGCAGTATTTT.